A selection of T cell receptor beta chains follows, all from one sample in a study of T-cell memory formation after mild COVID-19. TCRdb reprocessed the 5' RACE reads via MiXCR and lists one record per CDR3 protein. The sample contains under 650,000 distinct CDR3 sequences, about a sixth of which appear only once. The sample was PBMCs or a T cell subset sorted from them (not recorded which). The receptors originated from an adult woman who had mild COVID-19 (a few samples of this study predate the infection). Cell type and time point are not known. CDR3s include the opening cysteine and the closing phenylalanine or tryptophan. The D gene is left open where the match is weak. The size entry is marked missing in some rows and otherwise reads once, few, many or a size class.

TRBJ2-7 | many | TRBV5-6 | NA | CASSLAGGMATYEQYF | TGTGCCAGCAGCTTGGCCGGGGGAATGGCGACCTACGAGCAGTACTTC
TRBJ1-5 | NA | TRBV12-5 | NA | CASGEGVQPQHF | TGTGCTAGTGGGGAAGGGGTTCAGCCCCAGCATTTT
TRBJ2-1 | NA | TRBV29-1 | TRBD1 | CSVEDLWTGDNEQFF | TGCAGCGTTGAAGATCTCTGGACAGGGGACAATGAGCAGTTCTTC
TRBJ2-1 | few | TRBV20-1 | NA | CSAHLYNEQFF | TGCAGTGCCCACCTGTACAATGAGCAGTTCTTC
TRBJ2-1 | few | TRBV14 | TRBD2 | CASSQEVDFIGTSGNEQFF | TGTGCCAGCAGCCAAGAAGTTGATTTTATAGGGACTAGCGGTAATGAGCAGTTCTTC
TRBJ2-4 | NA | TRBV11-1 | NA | CASSPDGQVRYF | TGTGCCAGCAGCCCCGATGGTCAGGTGCGGTACTTC
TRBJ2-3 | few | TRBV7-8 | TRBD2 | CASSSRASGGITDTQYF | TGTGCCAGCAGCTCCCGGGCTAGCGGGGGCATCACAGATACGCAGTATTTT
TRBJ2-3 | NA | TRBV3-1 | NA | CASSRNYRASTDTQYF | TGTGCCAGCAGCCGCAACTACCGGGCTAGCACAGATACGCAGTATTTT
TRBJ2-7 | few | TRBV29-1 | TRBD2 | CSVETSGGSYEQYF | TGCAGCGTTGAAACTAGCGGGGGCTCCTACGAGCAGTACTTC
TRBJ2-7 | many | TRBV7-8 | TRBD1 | CASRPFAGTGTYEQYF | TGTGCCAGCAGACCCTTCGCCGGGACAGGGACCTACGAGCAGTACTTC
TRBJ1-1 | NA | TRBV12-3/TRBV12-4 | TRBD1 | CASSHRGQGDPEAFF | TGTGCCAGCAGTCACCGCGGACAGGGGGATCCTGAAGCTTTCTTT
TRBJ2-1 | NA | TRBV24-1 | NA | CATSEGGYTSRDEQFF | TGTGCCACCAGTGAAGGAGGGTACACAAGTAGAGATGAGCAGTTCTTC
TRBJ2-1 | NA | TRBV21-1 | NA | CASSKHEISGRGGNEQFF | TGTGCCAGCAGCAAACACGAGATAAGCGGGAGGGGCGGCAATGAGCAGTTCTTC
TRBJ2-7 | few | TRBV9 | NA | CASSLHPSYEQYF | TGTGCCAGCAGCCTCCACCCCAGCTACGAGCAGTACTTC
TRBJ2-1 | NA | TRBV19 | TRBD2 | CASSIGTSGRSIPNEQFF | TGTGCCAGTAGTATAGGGACTAGCGGGAGATCGATCCCTAATGAGCAGTTCTTC
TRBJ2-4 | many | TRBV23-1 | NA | CASSQIEQTKNIQYF | TGCGCCAGCAGTCAAATCGAGCAGACTAAAAACATTCAGTACTTC
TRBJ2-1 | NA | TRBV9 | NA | CASSATRDTFRKGQFF | TGTGCCAGCAGCGCCACCCGGGACACCTTTCGGAAGGGGCAGTTCTTC
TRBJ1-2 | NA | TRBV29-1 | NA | CSVDRGGRGYTF | TGCAGCGTTGATCGAGGGGGGCGAGGCTACACCTTC
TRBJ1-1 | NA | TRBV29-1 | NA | CSVVGSPNTEAFF | TGCAGCGTTGTGGGGTCTCCGAACACTGAAGCTTTCTTT
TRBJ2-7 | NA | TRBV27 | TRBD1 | CASSWTGGIDEQYF | TGTGCCAGCAGTTGGACAGGGGGCATTGACGAGCAGTACTTC
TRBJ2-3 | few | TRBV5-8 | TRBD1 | CASTRGPRRADTQYF | TGTGCCAGCACCAGGGGGCCTAGAAGGGCGGATACGCAGTATTTT
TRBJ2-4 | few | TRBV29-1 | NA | CSAAGKLAKNIQYF | TGCAGCGCCGCGGGGAAGTTAGCCAAAAACATTCAGTACTTC